One T cell receptor beta chain is described in this entry. The antigen is undetermined. This sample was included in a study of CD8 T cells in Susac syndrome. General study findings and limits: The authors acknowledged that their TCR sequencing and HLA analysis involved a relatively small number of individuals.

Deletions cut 3 bases from V and 2 bases from J, with 11 bases between. The germline gives CDR1 DFQATT, CDR2 SNEGSKA (reference sequence). The CDR3 has 13 residues. Random hexamers served to reverse transcribe roughly 0.45 to 1 ug RNA. With immunoSEQ multiplex PCR, TCR beta CDR3 was amplified across 54 Vbeta and 13 Jbeta. TCRdb called the immunoSEQ multiplex PCR reads again in MiXCR, with one record for every CDR3 protein. Of about 300,000 distinct CDR3 sequences listed, around 91% are singletons. V usage is TRBV20-1 and J usage is TRBJ2-7; TRBD1 is a possible D gene (5 bases). The sequence came from a human donor with multiple sclerosis. The specimen sequenced was CD8+ T cells from PBMCs. The CDR3 nucleotides are TGCAGTGCTAGCTTGCAGGGTGCCTACGAGCAGTACTTC. Translated, it gives CSASLQGAYEQYF.